What follows describes a single T cell receptor beta chain. What it binds is not known. This specimen comes from a study of OX40 agonist ivuxolimab in advanced cancers. In the study overall: Patients assigned to dose escalation were diagnosed with hepatocellular carcinoma, melanoma, renal cell or head and neck cancer. Antecedent anti-PD-1, anti-PD-L1 or anti-CTLA-4 therapy was permissible, with 35% to 40% having received some.

Overall study findings and caveats: Low normalized T-cell clonal expansion was also seen in some nonresponders. The CD4+ and CD8+ T cells in the blood had expanded clonally by week 6 at 0.1 to 3.0 mg/kg.

Assay used: immunoSEQ multiplex PCR; TCRdb lists only in-frame clones, some missing. The repertoire has tens of thousands of clones, around nine tenths of them found once; the top ten carry 0.44%. The CDR3 contains 13 residues. The trim removed 6 bases at V and 5 bases at J, leaving 2 bases unmatched. Germline CDR1 reads MNHEY; CDR2 reads SVGAGI. This chain uses TRBV6-5 with TRBJ1-4, with 8 bases aligning to TRBD1. The receptor comes from an adult with an advanced solid tumor such as melanoma, head and neck, liver or kidney cancer. Sequenced here: CD4+ or CD8+ T cells sorted from blood, sampled in a trial of the OX40 agonist ivuxolimab. The chain's CDR3 is CASRRTGNEKLFF. In DNA, the CDR3 is TGTGCCAGCAGAAGGACAGGGAATGAAAAACTGTTTTTT.